This T cell receptor (beta chain) was identified in a study of blood T cell repertoires in COVID-19 (TCRdb year 2020). General notes on the study: Samples from collaborators originated in the United States, Italy and Spain and spanned both the acute and convalescent phases of COVID-19. Samples came from the ongoing ImmuneRACE study (first 160 participants) plus 1,254 subjects from 6 global collaborators. Subjects who had been exposed to COVID-19, were actively infected with it, or had recovered from it provided the deeply sampled blood TCRbeta repertoires that made up the dataset. HLA class I and class II types, where available, came from metadata supplied by the sample provider rather than from assay-based typing. The prospective study material was composed of cDNA or gDNA derived from T cells, B-cell-depleted T cells, or PBMCs. A freely available public database, intended as a resource for researchers studying the immune response to SARS-CoV-2, is where the repertoires were released. A de-identified subject ID, COVID-19 status, age in years and sex were almost always included in the sample metadata.

The immunoSEQ Assay, a bias-controlled multiplex PCR, was used to amplify TCRbeta CDR3 regions from genomic DNA. Turning to the authors' computational methods: Within the assay, amplification of reference gene primers was used to estimate how many nucleated cells each sample contained. To quantify the absolute abundance of each unique TCRbeta CDR3 rearrangement, sequence reads were collapsed and filtered. For each sample, productive Simpson clonality was calculated as the square root of Simpson's diversity index across productive rearrangements. Entries here come from immuneACCESS through TCRdb and include only in-frame sequences with V and J called. Some clones fail to appear in such tables; in the studies checked, an unresolved V gene covers under half of the shortfall, and the cause of the remainder is unknown. V and J calls and clone size are given by that table; D and trimming were obtained from the DNA. The sample table records around 500,000 clones; approximately 91% of these occur just once. Around 7.9% of the sample goes to the ten largest clones.

Participants in the prospective study were aged about 18 to 90 years, lived in 20 to 30 United States geographic areas, and enrolled through a virtual design. To assign participants to cohorts, the prospective study relied on clinical history that participants themselves reported in a screening survey and a study questionnaire. Recovered participants in ImmuneRACE Cohort 3 were defined as having two consecutive negative NP/OP PCR tests, clearance from a healthcare professional, or resolution of symptoms. In the prospective study, mobile phlebotomists collected whole blood, serum and a nasopharyngeal or oropharyngeal swab from each participant. Additional blood draws and questionnaires over an approximately two-month period could optionally be provided by prospective study participants. Before DNA extraction, blood samples from the prospective study were shipped at room temperature or frozen. At least ten counts were recorded for this clone. This receptor's antigen is unknown. The record has no base qualities; no much larger clone is one base away.

Summary of the overall study and its limitations: The quantity of clinical and demographic metadata differed by source and by participant and was supplied without curation.

Sequences were obtained from PBMCs or T cells enriched from blood (not recorded which). This TCR came from a woman aged 55 to 70 who had recovered from COVID-19.

The DNA sequence is as follows: TGCGCCAGCAGTGAGTCACAAGGACAGGATGAGCAGTTCTTC. Its protein reads: CASSESQGQDEQFF. The chain is encoded by TRBV10-1 joined to TRBJ2-1, with 7 junctional bases fitting TRBD1. V trim: 0 bases; J trim: 8 bases; unmatched bases: 4. CDR1 and CDR2 (WNHNN, SYGVQD) derive from the germline V gene (reference sequence). CDR3 length: 14 amino acids, cysteine to phenylalanine. The DNA shown is the 42-base CDR3, in frame from base 1.